These T cell receptor beta chains were read from a single sample in a study of blood T cell repertoires in COVID-19. Sequenced by immunoSEQ multiplex PCR; TCRdb stores in-frame clones only, minus some. The sample comprises nearly 350,000 clones, more than 70% of which are singletons, and 6% to 8% rests with the top ten. The sequenced material came from peripheral blood. These receptors were obtained from a woman aged 65 to 85 with COVID-19, enrolled during active disease. The CDR3 runs from the conserved cysteine through the conserved F or W. A D gene is named only where the DNA matches it firmly. Clone size is not always given. Where it is, it says once, few, many or a class for expanded clones.

V gene	clone size	J gene	D gene	CDR3 DNA	CDR3 protein
TRBV4-1	.	TRBJ2-7	.	TGCGCCAGCAGCCAAGATATAGGGGCCTACGAGCAGTACTTC	CASSQDIGAYEQYF
TRBV6-4	once	TRBJ2-5	.	TGTGCCAGCAGCTCGCGGGACAGTCAAGAGACCCAGTACTTC	CASSSRDSQETQYF
TRBV4-1	once	TRBJ1-2	TRBD1	TGCGCCAGCAGCCATCCCGGGGACAGGGCTAACTATGGCTACACCTTC	CASSHPGDRANYGYTF
TRBV5-1	.	TRBJ1-3	TRBD1	TGCGCCAGCAGCGTCCAGGGGGAGGCCTCCTCTGGAAACACCATATATTTT	CASSVQGEASSGNTIYF
TRBV9	.	TRBJ2-3	TRBD2	TGTGCCAGCAGCGTAGAACCGACTAGCGGGGGGGCTCATACGCAGTATTTT	CASSVEPTSGGAHTQYF
TRBV24-1	.	TRBJ1-2	TRBD1	TGTGCCACCAGTGACCTCGGACAGGGAGGATATGGCTACACCTTC	CATSDLGQGGYGYTF
TRBV5-1	.	TRBJ2-1	.	TGCGCCAGCAGCTTTAATGCGCTAGCCAATGAGCAGTTCTTC	CASSFNALANEQFF
TRBV7-9	.	TRBJ1-4	.	TGTGCCAGCAGCGCTGACAGGCCACGGGGTGAAAAACTGTTTTTT	CASSADRPRGEKLFF
TRBV5-1	.	TRBJ2-7	TRBD1	TGCGCCAGCAGCTCTCGGACAGGGGGCTACGAGCAGTACTTC	CASSSRTGGYEQYF
TRBV7-2	once	TRBJ1-1	TRBD1	TGTGCCAGCAGCTTAGCGTTACAGGGGCAAGCTTTCTTT	CASSLALQGQAFF
TRBV5-6	once	TRBJ1-2	.	TGTGCCAGCAGCTTATATCAGGGGTACACCTTC	CASSLYQGYTF
TRBV2	.	TRBJ1-3	TRBD1	TGTGCCAGCCGACAGGGTTTAGGAAACACCATATATTTT	CASRQGLGNTIYF
TRBV28	.	TRBJ1-2	TRBD1	TGTGCCAGCAGCCGGGGACAGGGGAGCTATGGCTACACCTTC	CASSRGQGSYGYTF